This TCR beta chain came from a study of OX40 agonist ivuxolimab in advanced cancers. Germline trimming cut 3 bases from V and 2 bases from J; bases unmatched to any gene: 4. CDR1 is ENHRY, CDR2 SYGVKD, per germline. This CDR3 comprises 16 residues. The data were produced by immunoSEQ multiplex PCR, yet TCRdb's version contains in-frame clones alone and is incomplete. Found here are about 61,000 clones, 82% of them singletons; the top ten hold 0.4% to 0.55%. In its sample, this clone was seen a few times. The sample here was CD4+ or CD8+ T cells sorted from blood, taken in a trial of the OX40 agonist ivuxolimab. The V gene is TRBV10-3, the J gene TRBJ1-3; 10 nucleotides match TRBD1. The source is an adult with an advanced solid tumor such as melanoma, head and neck, liver or kidney cancer. CDR3 amino acids: CAISDPDRGTGNTIYF. The CDR3 DNA is TGTGCCATCAGTGACCCGGACAGGGGGACTGGAAACACCATATATTTT.